The clone carrying this T cell receptor (beta chain) was counted many times. Its antigen remains unidentified. This CDR3 contains 14 residues. Trimming removed 7 bases from V and 9 bases from J; junction bases left unmatched: 5. Per the germline V gene, CDR1 is MNHEY and CDR2 is SVGAGI. The data stem from a study of neurological immune-mediated disorders. Synthesis of cDNA was accomplished via 5'RACE employing 10-nucleotide random UMIs. TCRdb itself ran the 5' RACE reads through MiXCR, one entry per CDR3 protein. Here the sample spans 130,000 or so distinct CDR3 sequences, approximately 3.2% being singletons. Overall study results and limits: When the repertoires were grouped phylogenetically, those of 18 of the 34 multiple sclerosis patients came together in a single cluster of related CDR3 sequences, which points to a possible repertoire-level signature. No expanded-clone CDR3 amino acid sequence recurred across subjects, suggesting private TCR-beta repertoires.

Sequenced: PBMCs. This TCR derives from a woman aged 25 to 39 with multiple sclerosis. The gene calls are TRBV6-5 and TRBJ2-3; 15 bases align to TRBD2. In DNA, the CDR3 is TGTGCCAGCATTGCCGGGACTAGCGGGAGGACGCAGTATTTT. Residues: CASIAGTSGRTQYF.